Listed here are 24 T cell receptor beta chains from one sample, sequenced in a study of blood T cells in healthy people across ages. A J-beta primer mix and a sample-barcoded 5' primer were used in a second PCR of roughly 7 to 12 cycles. TCRdb itself ran the 5' RACE reads through MiXCR, one entry per CDR3 protein. The data show 850,000 or so distinct CDR3 sequences, with more than 25% seen just once and 17% held by the top ten. The specimen was blood. The receptors shown here come from a woman aged 80 or older in good health.

This chain connects TRBV4-1 to TRBJ1-5, with 8 bases identical to TRBD1. The CDR3 is 14 residues long. The germline gives CDR1 MGHRA, CDR2 YSYEKL. The V gene end was trimmed by 8 bases and the J gene end by 7 bases; junction bases not matched to a gene: 10. The CDR3 sequence: CASARQGAGQPQHF. As DNA, the CDR3 is TGCGCCAGCGCCCGGCAGGGGGCTGGGCAGCCCCAGCATTTT.

Points on this clonotype: One base away lies a much larger clone, so this may be a sequencing read error. The J gene is TRBJ2-5, the V gene TRBV25-1; tentatively, D is TRBD1 (5 bases). The CDR3 is 14 residues long. In germline, CDR1 is MGHDK, CDR2 SYGVNS. V lost 1 base, J lost 4 bases, and 10 bases lay in between. In DNA, the CDR3 is TGTGCCAGCAGTGAATCAGGGTCCCTAGAGACCCAGTACTTC. The encoded protein is CASSESGSLETQYF.

J is TRBJ2-5 and V is TRBV25-1, with D possibly being TRBD2 (7 bases). V was clipped by 3 bases and J by 3 bases, with 14 bases between them. The germline CDR1 and CDR2 sequences are MGHDK and SYGVNS. The CDR3 extends over 15 amino acids. The CDR3 DNA is TGTGCCAGCAGTGAGGGACGGGGGGCAGAAGAGACCCAGTACTTC. This encodes CASSEGRGAEETQYF.

On this clonotype: A much larger clone is a single base away; this may be a read error. The chain links TRBV18 to TRBJ2-3; D remains ambiguous. Germline-derived CDR1 and CDR2 are KGHSH and LQKENI. The CDR3 length is 15 residues. The CDR3 spells CANSAPSLGTDTQYF. The CDR3 DNA reads as TGTGCCAACTCAGCTCCATCACTTGGCACAGATACGCAGTATTTT.

This clonotype was detected many times. The chain is built from TRBV6-6 and TRBJ1-5; TRBD1 is a possible D gene (6 bases). From germline, CDR1 is MNHNY and CDR2 SVGAGI (reference sequence). Trimming took 2 bases from V and 1 from J, leaving 9 bases between them. The CDR3 contains 15 residues. As DNA, the CDR3 is TGTGCCAGCAGTTACAACAGGGACAGCAATCAGCCCCAGCATTTT. This encodes CASSYNRDSNQPQHF.

Notes on this clonotype: This may arise from a read error, as a much more abundant clone is one base away. This chain connects TRBV7-2 to TRBJ2-1, with 7 bases that match TRBD2. From germline, CDR1 is SGHTA and CDR2 FQGNSA. V shed 4 bases, J shed 4 bases, and the junction held 13 bases outside the gene matches. This CDR3 contains 17 residues. CDR3 DNA sequence: TGTGCCAGCAGCTCTCGCAGCGGGACTGGCGGGTACAATGAGCAGTTCTTC. This codes for CASSSRSGTGGYNEQFF. Supplemented by reference TRBV7-2 and TRBJ2-1, the full variable domain reads GAGVSQSPSNKVTEKGKDVELRCDPISGHTALYWYRQSLGQGLEFLIYFQGNSAPDKSGLPSDRFSAERTGGSVSTLTIQRTQQEDSAVYLCASSSRSGTGGYNEQFFGPGTRLTVL.

The chain joins TRBV20-1 to TRBJ1-5; D might be TRBD1 (6 bases). The CDR3 is 14 residues long. CDR1 and CDR2 (germline): DFQATT, SNEGSKA (reference sequence). V lost 6 bases to trimming and J lost 2 bases, with 14 bases between them. This CDR3 is CSAQGGNGNQPQHF. The CDR3 DNA reads as TGCAGTGCACAGGGAGGGAATGGCAATCAGCCCCAGCATTTT.

This clonotype was seen only once. V gene TRBV3-1 combines with J gene TRBJ1-6; 12 positions match TRBD1. Germline lookup yields CDR1 LGHDT and CDR2 YNNKEL (reference sequence). The CDR3 is 16 residues long. Trimming cost V 1 base and J 10 bases; bases outside gene matches: 5. The CDR3 nucleotides read TGTGCCAGCAGCCAAGGAACCGGGACAGGGGGCTCACCCCTCCACTTT. Residues: CASSQGTGTGGSPLHF.

This clonotype was counted ten times or more. V is TRBV18 and J is TRBJ2-1, with TRBD2 as a possible D gene (5 bases). Germline V gene lookup returns CDR1 KGHSH and CDR2 LQKENI. Trimming left V 3 bases short and J 2 bases short, with 14 bases between. The CDR3 is made up of 16 amino acids. CDR3 coding DNA: TGTGCCAGCTCACCGCCGGGATCCTCTACCTACAATGAGCAGTTCTTC. Protein product: CASSPPGSSTYNEQFF.

On this clonotype itself: No conserved phenylalanine or tryptophan is present at the end of the CDR3, so a read error is the likely explanation. In DNA, the CDR3 is TGCGCCAGCAGCCAGAATAAACTAGCGGGGGGCTCGAGCGGGACCCAGTACCTC. Protein product: CASSQNKLAGGSSGTQYL. The rearrangement uses TRBV4-3 and TRBJ2-7, with TRBD2 matching 12 bases. The end of the DNA is better explained by TRBJ2-5, so the J call may be wrong. Germline lookup yields CDR1 LGHNA and CDR2 YSLEER. The CDR3 spans 18 residues.

The V and J genes are TRBV11-2 and TRBJ1-1; D remains ambiguous. The V end was cut by 6 bases, the J end by 2 bases, with 34 bases between. Germline values: CDR1 SGHAT, CDR2 FQNNGV. The CDR3 runs 21 residues. In nucleotides, the CDR3 is TGTGCCAGCAGGCGTAGAGTGAGTATGTGGGAAAGAGAGTTGTCTAACACTGAAGCTTTCTTT. It is translated as CASRRRVSMWERELSNTEAFF.

This clonotype was seen many times. The genes are TRBV18 and TRBJ2-1, with 14 positions matching TRBD2. Germline CDR1 KGHSH, CDR2 LQKENI. The CDR3 is made up of 16 amino acids. The J segment lost 8 bases and the V segment lost 3 bases, leaving 6 bases of the junction unmatched. This chain's CDR3 is CASSPRGLAGGHEQFF. As DNA, the CDR3 is TGTGCCAGCTCACCCCGAGGACTAGCGGGGGGCCATGAGCAGTTCTTC.

About this clonotype itself: This could be a read error, since a much larger clone is one nucleotide away. In nucleotides, the CDR3 is TGTGCCAGCAGCTTTGTATATGGGGGAGCCGGGCAGTTCTTC. It translates to CASSFVYGGAGQFF. The chain uses TRBV7-2 and TRBJ2-1; D may match TRBD1 or TRBD2 (5 bases each). Germline loops: CDR1 SGHTA, CDR2 FQGNSA. The CDR3 sequence is 14 residues long. The V gene lost 3 bases and the J gene lost 12 bases, with 18 bases spanning the gap.

This clonotype has just one count. This may come from a read error, since a much larger clone is one base off. The chain employs TRBV6-2 or TRBV6-3 and TRBJ2-1; D gene unclear. The CDR3 runs 12 residues. Per germline, CDR1 MNHEY and CDR2 SVGEGT. Trimming took 8 bases from V and 3 from J, leaving 8 bases between them. CDR3 loop: CASEAIYNEQFF. The CDR3 region has the DNA TGTGCCAGCGAGGCCATCTACAATGAGCAGTTCTTC.

This clonotype was observed a handful of times. The V gene is TRBV6-6, the J gene TRBJ1-1, with a possible D match to TRBD1 (6 bases). Germline V gene sequence: CDR1 MNHNY, CDR2 SVGAGI (reference sequence). Trimming cost V 0 bases and J 5 bases, with 10 bases left between them. The CDR3 runs 14 residues. This CDR3 reads CASSYSNRETEAFF. The CDR3 DNA is TGTGCCAGCAGTTACTCGAACAGGGAGACTGAAGCTTTCTTT.

CDR3 amino acids: CASSSSGTPEAFF. In nucleotides, the CDR3 is TGTGCCAGCAGCTCCTCAGGGACACCGGAAGCTTTCTTT. The rearrangement links TRBV7-9 to TRBJ1-1, with TRBD1 as a possible D gene (6 bases). The V end lost 4 bases, the J end lost 8 bases, and 14 bases lay between the germline ends. CDR1 SEHNR and CDR2 FQNEAQ come from the germline V gene (reference sequence). The CDR3 has 13 residues.

This clonotype was observed at least ten times. V gene TRBV7-2 combines with J gene TRBJ2-1; 14 bases match TRBD2. Trimming removed 5 bases from V and 6 bases from J; junction bases left unmatched: 6. The CDR3 totals 16 residues. CDR1 and CDR2 from the germline V gene are SGHTA and FQGNSA. CDR3 sequence reads: CASSLRLAGGPNEQFF. The DNA for the CDR3 is TGTGCCAGCAGCCTTCGACTAGCGGGGGGGCCCAATGAGCAGTTCTTC.

This clonotype was seen more than once but under ten times. This chain uses TRBV29-1 with TRBJ1-1; tentative D call: TRBD1 (5 bases). This CDR3 is built from 14 residues. V shed 2 bases and J shed 0 bases, with 10 bases lying between them. Germline-derived CDR1 and CDR2 are SQVTM and ANQGSEA. The CDR3 region has the DNA TGCAGCGTTGAAAGACTGGGACTGAACACTGAAGCTTTCTTT. It encodes CSVERLGLNTEAFF.

This clonotype was counted at least ten times. The rearrangement links TRBV9 to TRBJ1-6; D unresolved. The germline V gene encodes CDR1 SGDLS and CDR2 YYNGEE. V gave up 4 bases and J gave up 5 bases, with 13 bases separating them. The CDR3 sequence is 15 residues long. CDR3 nucleotides: TGTGCCAGCAGCTCTGGACCGATCCATAATTCACCCCTCCACTTT. This codes for CASSSGPIHNSPLHF.

The chain links TRBV30 to TRBJ1-1; a possible D gene is TRBD1 (5 bases). There are 13 residues in the CDR3. V was shortened by 4 bases and J by 1 base, with 10 bases between the two germline ends. The germline V gene has CDR1 GTSNPN and CDR2 SVGIG (reference sequence). The CDR3 nucleotides are TGTGCCTGGATGAAACAGGCGAACACTGAAGCTTTCTTT. It translates to CAWMKQANTEAFF.

The chain links TRBV12-3 or TRBV12-4 to TRBJ2-3, with 7 positions matching TRBD1. V trimming: 4 bases; J trimming: 4 bases; junction bases outside the gene matches: 8. CDR3 length: 15 amino acids. The CDR3 DNA reads TGTGCCAGCAGTTACGACAGGGTAAGGGCAGATACGCAGTATTTT. Its protein product is CASSYDRVRADTQYF.

The chain recombines TRBV7-8 with TRBJ1-1; 9 bases are a match to TRBD1. The CDR3 has 16 residues. Germline V gene lookup returns CDR1 SGHVS and CDR2 FQNEAQ. V lost 2 bases to trimming and J lost 4 bases; unmatched junction nucleotides: 8. The CDR3 loop is CASSLSADRGGTEAFF. CDR3 nucleotide sequence: TGTGCCAGCAGCTTATCGGCTGACAGGGGGGGCACTGAAGCTTTCTTT.

The chain carries TRBV19 and TRBJ2-3; 8 bases fit TRBD1. The CDR3 loop spans 14 amino acids. V trimming: 7 bases; J trimming: 8 bases; junction bases outside the gene matches: 11. Germline V CDR1 and CDR2: LNHDA, SQIVND (reference sequence). The CDR3, as DNA: TGTGCCAGTACCGACAGGGGCCAGGGAGGTACGCAGTATTTT. Protein product: CASTDRGQGGTQYF.

This clonotype was counted at least ten times. The gene calls are TRBV6-2 or TRBV6-3 and TRBJ2-7; D not certain. This CDR3 is built from 13 residues. V was cut by 3 bases and J by 2 bases, with 8 bases left in between. Per the germline V gene, CDR1 is MNHEY and CDR2 is SVGEGT. Written as DNA, the CDR3 is TGTGCCAGCAGTTATGGCGGACCCTACGAGCAGTACTTC. Amino acids: CASSYGGPYEQYF.